This T cell receptor beta chain originates from a study of memory CD4+ T cells and cytomegalovirus serostatus. Study context: Healthy Belgian adult donors included several CMV-positive and 20 to 30 CMV-negative people.

Germline CDR1 is SNHLY and CDR2 is FYNNEI. This CDR3 is 12 amino acids long. The V and J ends lost 8 bases and 6 bases, in that order; junction bases with no gene match: 2. This clone was seen a single time. The sort gate was single viable CD3+CD4+CD8-CD45RO+ cells for memory CD4+ T cells. Sequencing was performed with immunoSEQ multiplex PCR; in TCRdb, only in-frame clones are kept and a portion is missing. The profile shows about 41,000 clones, 75% to 85% of them singletons. Sequencing input: memory CD4+ T cells from blood. The J gene is TRBJ2-2, the V gene TRBV2; 8 positions match TRBD1. This receptor was taken from an adult in good health and CMV-seronegative. In nucleotides, the CDR3 is TGTGCCAGCGGACAGGGTGCCGGGGAGCTGTTTTTT. Translated: CASGQGAGELFF.